The 2 T cell receptor beta chains presented below share a single source sample, sequenced in a study of T cell changes during pregnancy in multiple sclerosis. Generated by immunoSEQ multiplex PCR, the TCRdb table keeps only in-frame clones and is missing some. Among tens of thousands of clones, around 93% were seen once, and the ten largest hold about 0.8%. The source material was peripheral blood, sampled in the second trimester of pregnancy. These receptors were collected from a female donor in good health, enrolled as a control in a pregnancy study.

V and J are TRBV30 and TRBJ2-3, with 14 nucleotides matching TRBD2. V shed 2 bases and J 7 bases; nucleotides not matched to a gene: 11. CDR3 size: 17 residues. Germline assignment: CDR1 GTSNPN and CDR2 SVGIG (reference sequence). The CDR3 nucleotides are TGTGCCTGGAGTCCCCGGAGGACTAGCGGGGGGTGGTATACGCAGTATTTT. This translates into CAWSPRRTSGGWYTQYF.

The chain links TRBV23-1 to TRBJ1-5; 8 bases match TRBD1. TRBV23-1 is sorted into the ORF group, with uncertain function. CDR3 size: 14 residues. After removal of 2 bases from V and 7 bases from J, the junction contained 4 bases not matched to a gene. The CDR3 DNA reads as TGCGCCAGCAGTCAAGACAGGGGATGGCAGCCCCAGCATTTT. Amino acid sequence: CASSQDRGWQPQHF.